Listed below are T cell receptor beta chains from one sample, sequenced in a study of early T cells in non-severe SARS-CoV-2 infection. TCRdb called the 5' RACE reads again in MiXCR, with one record for every CDR3 protein. The repertoire consists of about 60,000 distinct CDR3 sequences, with roughly 13% occurring once and the leading ten covering more than 7.5%. Material for sequencing was whole blood. These receptors all come from an adult who was a healthcare worker with PCR-confirmed SARS-CoV-2 infection or an uninfected control (not recorded which). CDR3s include the opening cysteine and the closing phenylalanine or tryptophan.

CDR3aa: CSVPVWTGPYEQYF
v_gene: TRBV20-1

CDR3aa: CASSDHAQILQETQYF
v_gene: TRBV19

CDR3aa: CASSQVGGQETQYF
v_gene: TRBV4-1

CDR3aa: CASTGEAGYNEQFF
v_gene: TRBV4-2

CDR3aa: CSARDHSGRTETQYF
v_gene: TRBV20-1

CDR3aa: CASSWDSSSYEQYF
v_gene: TRBV28

CDR3aa: CASNDGVAKNIQYF
v_gene: TRBV5-1

CDR3aa: CASSQNLRDRGREAFF
v_gene: TRBV4-1

CDR3aa: CASSPPRGRINEQYF
v_gene: TRBV9

CDR3aa: CASISTGTGNGYTF
v_gene: TRBV28

CDR3aa: CASSSSRGARSTDTQYF
v_gene: TRBV6-5

CDR3aa: CASSSGGFSGNTIYF
v_gene: TRBV7-9

CDR3aa: CASSSSGGAYETQYF
v_gene: TRBV7-3

CDR3aa: CASSKRQITGGNTIYF
v_gene: TRBV7-2

CDR3aa: CASSIGPAHYGYTF
v_gene: TRBV19

CDR3aa: CSVEGRGIVNEQFF
v_gene: TRBV29-1

CDR3aa: CASSSYGDRAKSPLHF
v_gene: TRBV5-5